This T cell receptor (beta chain) was captured by sequencing in a study of blood T cell repertoires in COVID-19. Per the original methods: Estimated nucleated cell counts came from reference gene primer amplification. TCRdb keeps only in-frame clones here, not all; method: immunoSEQ multiplex PCR. D and trimming come from the DNA, and the V and J calls and clone size come from that table. Among some 300,000 clones listed, 85% to 95% were seen once. Everyone who took part was roughly 18 to 89 years old, and they came from about 25 US areas. Grouping used clinical history reported by participants in a survey and questionnaire. The V gene end was trimmed by 2 bases and the J gene end by 0 bases; junction bases not matched to a gene: 3. Germline V CDR1 and CDR2: SGHNT, YYREEE (reference sequence). CDR3 length equals 15 residues.

The clonotype was recovered from a woman in her thirties who had been exposed to COVID-19. J is TRBJ2-3 and V is TRBV5-4; the match to TRBD2 covers 7 bases. The sequencing sample was made of PBMCs or T cells enriched from blood (not recorded which). CDR3 in amino acids: CASSFKAGSTDTQYF. In nucleotides, the CDR3 is TGTGCCAGCAGCTTCAAAGCGGGGAGCACAGATACGCAGTATTTT.